This entry is about one T cell receptor (beta chain). As yet, its antigen is unknown. The CDR3 loop spans 17 amino acids. Germline lookup yields CDR1 SGHTA and CDR2 FQGNSA. Trimming removed 5 bases from V and 1 base from J, with 20 bases in between. This sample stems from a study of CD8 T cells in Susac syndrome. Regarding the study as a whole: CD4+ T cell repertoires in Susac syndrome lacked clonal expansion.

The authors reverse transcribed roughly 0.5 to 1 ug RNA with random hexamers. Amplification of the TCR beta CDR3 was carried out by immunoSEQ multiplex PCR, which spanned a total of 54 Vbeta and 13 Jbeta segments. Using its own MiXCR run on the immunoSEQ multiplex PCR reads, TCRdb lists one record per CDR3 protein. The sample records roughly 150,000 distinct CDR3 sequences, approximately 94% being singletons. High-throughput TCR beta sequencing covered peripheral CD8+ and CD4+ T cells. FACS enriched CD8+ TEMRA cells, while bulk CD8+ and CD4+ were negatively isolated. The sequence derives from a human donor with Susac syndrome. Source material: CD4+ T cells from PBMCs. The gene calls are TRBV7-2 and TRBJ1-2, with D perhaps TRBD1 (5 bases). CDR3 bases: TGTGCCAGCAGCCTGGGACGTAGAGAGTGGGTTAACTATGGCTACACCTTC. Amino acid sequence: CASSLGRREWVNYGYTF.